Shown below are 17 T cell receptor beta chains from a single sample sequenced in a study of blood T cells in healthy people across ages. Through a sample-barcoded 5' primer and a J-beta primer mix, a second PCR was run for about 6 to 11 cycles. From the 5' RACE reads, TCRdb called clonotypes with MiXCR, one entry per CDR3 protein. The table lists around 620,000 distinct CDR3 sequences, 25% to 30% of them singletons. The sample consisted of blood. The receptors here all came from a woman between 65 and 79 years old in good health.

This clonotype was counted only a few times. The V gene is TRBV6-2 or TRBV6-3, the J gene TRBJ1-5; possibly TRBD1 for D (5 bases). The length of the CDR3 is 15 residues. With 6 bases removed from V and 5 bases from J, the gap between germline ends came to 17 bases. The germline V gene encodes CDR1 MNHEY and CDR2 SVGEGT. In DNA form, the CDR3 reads TGTGCCAGCAGCCGATCGGGGGTTCGAGATCAGCCCCAGCATTTT. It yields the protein CASSRSGVRDQPQHF.

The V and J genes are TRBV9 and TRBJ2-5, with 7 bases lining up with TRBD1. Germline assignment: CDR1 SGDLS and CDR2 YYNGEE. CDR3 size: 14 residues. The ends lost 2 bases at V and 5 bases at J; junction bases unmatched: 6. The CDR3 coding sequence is TGTGCCAGCAGCGTTTCGACAGGGACGGAGACCCAGTACTTC. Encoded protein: CASSVSTGTETQYF.

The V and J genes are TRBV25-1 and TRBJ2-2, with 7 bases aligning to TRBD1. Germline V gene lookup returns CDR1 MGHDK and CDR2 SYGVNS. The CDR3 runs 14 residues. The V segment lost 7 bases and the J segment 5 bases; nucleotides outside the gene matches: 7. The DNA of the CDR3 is TGTGCCAGCACCGGACAGGATATGACCGGGGAGCTGTTTTTT. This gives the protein CASTGQDMTGELFF.

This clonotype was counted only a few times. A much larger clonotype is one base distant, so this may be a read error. Here the CDR3 DNA reads TGTGCCAGCAGCTTAAGTCCCAGCGAGCAGTACTTC. As protein: CASSLSPSEQYF. The chain combines TRBV7-9 with TRBJ2-7; D remains ambiguous. V lost 2 bases, J lost 6 bases, and 8 bases lay in between. Per germline, CDR1 SEHNR and CDR2 FQNEAQ (reference sequence). The CDR3 contains 12 residues.

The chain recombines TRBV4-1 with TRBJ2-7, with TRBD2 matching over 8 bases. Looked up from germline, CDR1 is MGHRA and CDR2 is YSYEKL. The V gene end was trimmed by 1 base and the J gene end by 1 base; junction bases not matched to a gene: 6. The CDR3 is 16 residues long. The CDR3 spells CASSQGAGGLSYEQYF. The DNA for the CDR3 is TGCGCCAGCAGCCAAGGGGCGGGGGGCTTATCCTACGAGCAGTACTTC.

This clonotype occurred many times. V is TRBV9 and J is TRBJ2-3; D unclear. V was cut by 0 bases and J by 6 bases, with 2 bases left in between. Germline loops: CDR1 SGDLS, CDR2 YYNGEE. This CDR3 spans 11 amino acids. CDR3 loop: CASSVDDTQYF. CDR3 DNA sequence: TGTGCCAGCAGCGTAGACGATACGCAGTATTTT. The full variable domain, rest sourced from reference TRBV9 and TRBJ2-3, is DSGVTQTPKHLITATGQRVTLRCSPRSGDLSVYWYQQSLDQGLQFLIQYYNGEERAKGNILERFSAQQFPDLHSELNLSSLELGDSALYFCASSVDDTQYFGPGTRLTVL.

The CDR3 loop reads CSVGRLYRGDTQYF. The CDR3 coding sequence is TGCAGCGTTGGTAGGTTGTACAGGGGCGATACGCAGTATTTT. The chain joins TRBV29-1 to TRBJ2-3, with 7 positions matching TRBD1. With 4 bases clipped from V and 6 bases from J, the junction kept 10 bases outside the gene matches. Per germline, CDR1 SQVTM and CDR2 ANQGSEA. The CDR3 is made up of 14 amino acids.

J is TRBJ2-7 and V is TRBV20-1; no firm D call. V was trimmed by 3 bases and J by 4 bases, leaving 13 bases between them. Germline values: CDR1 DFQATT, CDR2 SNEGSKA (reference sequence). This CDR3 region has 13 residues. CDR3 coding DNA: TGCAGTGCTAGCCCCCTAAACCCATACGAGCAGTACTTC. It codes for CSASPLNPYEQYF.

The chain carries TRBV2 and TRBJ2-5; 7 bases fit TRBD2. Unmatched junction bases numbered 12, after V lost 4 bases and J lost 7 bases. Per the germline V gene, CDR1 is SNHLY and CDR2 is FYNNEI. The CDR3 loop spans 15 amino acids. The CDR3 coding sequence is TGTGCCAGCAGTGCGTACGGGACTAAAACAGGGACCCAGTACTTC. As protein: CASSAYGTKTGTQYF.

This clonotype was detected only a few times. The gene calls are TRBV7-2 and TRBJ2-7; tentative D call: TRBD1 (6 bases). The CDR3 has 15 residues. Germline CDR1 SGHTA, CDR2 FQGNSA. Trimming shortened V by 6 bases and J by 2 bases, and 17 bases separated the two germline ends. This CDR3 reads CASSRVAGEAYEQYF. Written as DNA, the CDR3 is TGTGCCAGCAGTCGCGTAGCAGGGGAAGCCTACGAGCAGTACTTC. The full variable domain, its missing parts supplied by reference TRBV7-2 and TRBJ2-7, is GAGVSQSPSNKVTEKGKDVELRCDPISGHTALYWYRQSLGQGLEFLIYFQGNSAPDKSGLPSDRFSAERTGGSVSTLTIQRTQQEDSAVYLCASSRVAGEAYEQYFGPGTRLTVT.

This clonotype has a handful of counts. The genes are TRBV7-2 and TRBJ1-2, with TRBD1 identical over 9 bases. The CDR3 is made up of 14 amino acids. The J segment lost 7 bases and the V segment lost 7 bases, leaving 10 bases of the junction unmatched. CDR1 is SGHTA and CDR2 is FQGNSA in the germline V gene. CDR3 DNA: TGTGCCAGCAACCTACAAGGGACAGGGTCTGGCTACACCTTC. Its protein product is CASNLQGTGSGYTF.

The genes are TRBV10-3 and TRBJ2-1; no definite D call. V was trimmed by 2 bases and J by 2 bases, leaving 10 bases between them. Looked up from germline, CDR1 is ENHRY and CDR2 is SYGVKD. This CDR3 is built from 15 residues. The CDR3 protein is CAISEGSPTYNEQFF. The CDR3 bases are TGTGCCATCAGTGAGGGTAGCCCAACCTACAATGAGCAGTTCTTC.

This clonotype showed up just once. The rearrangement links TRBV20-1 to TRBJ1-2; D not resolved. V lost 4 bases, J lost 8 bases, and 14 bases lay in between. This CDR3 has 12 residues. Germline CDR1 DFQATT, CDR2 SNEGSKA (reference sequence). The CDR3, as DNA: TGCAGTGCTACTAACGACCTGTGGGGCTACACCTTC. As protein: CSATNDLWGYTF.

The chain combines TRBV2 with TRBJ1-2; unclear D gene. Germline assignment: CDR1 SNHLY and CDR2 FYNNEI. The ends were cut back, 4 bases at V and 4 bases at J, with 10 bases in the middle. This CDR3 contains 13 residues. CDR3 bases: TGTGCCAGCAGTGCTGGGATCGTCTATGGCTACACCTTC. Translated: CASSAGIVYGYTF. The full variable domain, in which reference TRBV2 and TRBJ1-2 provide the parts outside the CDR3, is EPEVTQTPSHQVTQMGQEVILRCVPISNHLYFYWYRQILGQKVEFLVSFYNNEISEKSEIFDDQFSVERPDGSNFTLKIRSTKLEDSAMYFCASSAGIVYGYTFGSGTRLTVV.

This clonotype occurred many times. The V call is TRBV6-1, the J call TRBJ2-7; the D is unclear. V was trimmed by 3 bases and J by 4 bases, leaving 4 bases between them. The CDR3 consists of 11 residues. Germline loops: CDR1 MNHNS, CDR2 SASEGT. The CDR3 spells CASSEGYEQYF. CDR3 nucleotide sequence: TGTGCCAGCAGTGAGGGTTACGAGCAGTACTTC.

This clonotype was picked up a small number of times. DNA of the CDR3: TGCGCCAGCAGCCGCCTTTTAATGGGGTCAGCGAGCTCTGGAAACACCATATATTTT. Protein product: CASSRLLMGSASSGNTIYF. This rearrangement joins TRBV4-3 to TRBJ1-3; D uncertain. Trimming stripped 4 bases from V and 0 bases from J, with 22 bases between. CDR3 length equals 19 residues. Germline values: CDR1 LGHNA, CDR2 YSLEER.

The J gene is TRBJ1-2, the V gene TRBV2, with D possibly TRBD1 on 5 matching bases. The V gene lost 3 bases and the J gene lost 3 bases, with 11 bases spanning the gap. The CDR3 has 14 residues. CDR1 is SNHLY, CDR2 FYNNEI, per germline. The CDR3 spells CASSELQVDYGYTF. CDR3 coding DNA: TGTGCCAGCAGTGAGTTACAGGTCGACTATGGCTACACCTTC.